The entry below describes one T cell receptor beta chain. Its antigen is undetermined. Through a sample-barcoded 5' primer and a J-beta primer mix, a second PCR was run for roughly 7 to 11 cycles. TCRdb reprocessed the 5' RACE reads with MiXCR, giving one entry per CDR3 protein. Here the sample spans approximately 850,000 distinct CDR3 sequences, 55% to 75% being singletons. V lost 7 bases and J lost 2; bases outside the gene matches: 6. Germline V gene lookup returns CDR1 SNHLY and CDR2 FYNNEI. The CDR3 runs 14 residues. The record originates from a study of blood T cells in healthy people across ages. Study-wide results and caveats: Comparison with aged donors showed that long-lived donors had more naive CD4+ cells and higher diversity.

The sequence was collected from a man younger than 40 in good health. Sequenced input: blood. V usage is TRBV2 and J usage is TRBJ2-7, with 9 positions matching TRBD2. This CDR3 is CASKGSGGTYEQYF. The CDR3 DNA reads TGTGCCAGCAAGGGGAGCGGGGGGACCTACGAGCAGTACTTC.